This T cell receptor (beta chain) derives from a study of cytomegalovirus exposure and HLA in healthy donors (dated by TCRdb to the late 2010s). At the level of the whole study: According to an earlier analysis of a few hundred of the donors, about 179 million T cells yielded 117 million unique TCR beta sequences and more than 250 Gb of sequence data. Five DR-DQ haplotypes were treated as single units for association and clustering because of strong linkage in the cohort. An earlier analysis of 500 to 650 of the donors applied high-throughput TCR beta sequencing to assess whether each TCR beta V gene segment acted as functional or pseudogenic. Along with the approximately 650-subject first cohort, a separate validation cohort of around 120 different subjects was used. About 330 gigabases of sequencing data and roughly 80 million unique TCR sequences made up an early release that covered under 750 HLA-typed donors. The T cell repertoires of 666 subjects were profiled by immunosequencing and related to cytomegalovirus serostatus. A later genetic analysis used genome-wide SNP genotypes for about 65% of the 666 donors, treating that subset as a discovery cohort. In the later analysis, no new phenotypic data were used to find candidate immune exposures; instead, reliance was placed on TCR beta sequences and their occurrence across donors. Every repertoire in the discovery cohort had been generated on one and the same sequencing platform. Typing coverage differed by locus: A, B, C, DRB1 and DQB1 were typed in about 620-630 donors, DQA1 in 522, DPA1 in 600 to 610, and DPB1 in 400 to 490. The study was designed to test whether signatures of past pathogen exposure could be identified by cataloging public T cell receptors. A later analysis re-analyzed previously published TCR beta repertoires from roughly 600 donors and added high-resolution HLA genotyping to study TCR occurrence patterns. Class I and class II HLA loci were covered by the typing at four-digit resolution. Of the 350 to 450 genotyped donors, approximately 80% fell in the genetic ancestry cluster associated with self-reported Caucasian donors. Among some 400 genotyped donors of the cohort, an average of 235,054 unique TCR beta nucleotide sequences were sequenced per donor, roughly a sixth of them non-productive. Donor age, sex, ethnicity and CMV serostatus were compiled alongside the repertoire data. High-throughput TCR immunosequencing, statistical association of individual TCRs with disease status, and machine learning were combined to predict cytomegalovirus infection status.

The cohort consisted of approximately 690 healthy bone marrow donors. At the time of sampling, every cohort member was nominally healthy, though immune exposures that went unrecorded were likely present. The donor was CMV seronegative and belonged to the group of 380 or so seronegative cohort members. Each donor provided a peripheral blood sample, and peripheral blood mononuclear cells were used for TCR beta sequencing. Genomic DNA extraction from the blood cell samples was performed with the Qiagen DNeasy Blood Extraction Kit. Broad study findings and their caveats: When HLA alleles, especially DR and DQ, strongly co-occurred, TCR associations were difficult to assign to individual alleles. According to a later analysis, TCR association rates differed among HLA loci, with DRB1 alleles showing the most associated TCRs and HLA-C alleles showing the fewest. In a later genetic analysis, fewer N-insertions in productive TCRs were reported among donors in an Asian-associated ancestry cluster than the approximately 710-donor mean. The study gave a list of 150 to 200 TCR beta chains associated with cytomegalovirus. In a later analysis, HLA-associated TCR beta chains showed more clonal expansion and lower generation probabilities than non-associated chains that were equally common. Cytomegalovirus status was reported to be diagnosed by the classifier with high specificity and sensitivity in both the original and validation cohorts. Roughly uniform sequencing depth across donors was assumed in presence/absence analyses, although this assumption may not hold. According to a later analysis, most CMV-associated TCR beta chains appeared to be HLA-restricted, and the HLA associations seemed to be driven largely by CMV exposure. A later genetic analysis associated a missense DCLRE1C variant with V-gene and J-gene trimming of TCR beta chains, and an independent cohort replicated the association. Several of the top co-occurrence clusters appeared to be linked to parvovirus B19, influenza, CMV and Epstein-Barr virus, according to a later analysis. A cluster of highly shared sequence variants was judged likely to be a technical artifact of the sequencing pipeline. According to the authors, the approach could potentially be generalized to other disease states and immunological phenotypes. For the cohort, immune exposure information was limited to CMV serostatus. While some public TCRs were present in many individuals, most TCR sequences turned up only very rarely across donors. In vitro tests confirmed that a few of the cytomegalovirus-associated TCR beta chains recognize cytomegalovirus antigens. At a false discovery rate of 0.05, a later analysis linked 16,951 TCR beta sequences to specific HLA alleles. A further reported finding was that TCR beta sequences accurately predicted the HLA-A and HLA-B alleles for most subjects in the first cohort. Because some donors lacked HLA typing at each locus, the association tests relied only on the typed subset. This cohort had only TCR beta chains sequenced, and the lack of alpha or paired-chain data limited which features could be detected. Correlated functional status among segregating V segments might be attributable to linkage disequilibrium, but an unknown experimental factor could not be ruled out. Broadly in line with IMGT annotations, most TCR beta V segments showed up in productive rearrangements about 90% or about 30% of the time in an earlier analysis of 587 of the donors. Over 15 rarely observed V segments, including chromosome 9 orphons, were excluded from the earlier analysis of a few hundred of the donors because counts were too low.

The library was obtained by the immunoSEQ multiplex PCR assay. A mixture of 60 forward primers for TCR Vbeta segments and 13 reverse primers for TCR Jbeta segments was used in the multiplex PCR. Amplification of the CDR3 region of rearranged TCR beta genes was performed with a multiplex PCR assay on genomic DNA. On the Illumina HiSeq System, the amplified TCR beta libraries were sequenced as 87-base-pair reads. In the paper's pipeline: A later analysis tallied tens of millions of unique TCR beta chains across the 666 repertoires, and some 12 million of those chains were shared by two or more donors. Raw reads were error-corrected and collapsed into unique sequences by a nearest-neighbor algorithm in which closely related sequences were merged to remove PCR and sequencing errors. CDR3 sequences were aligned to IMGT reference sequences to assign V, D and J gene segments. Each retained sequence needed at least a six-nucleotide match to both a V gene segment and a J gene segment. Rearrangements were called productive when the CDR3 lacked stop codons and stayed in frame with V and J; all others were non-productive. CDR3 was defined by IMGT convention, running from the second conserved V-encoded cysteine to the conserved J-encoded phenylalanine. The earlier analysis of about 610 of the donors excluded sequences that lacked an unambiguous match to a single V gene segment. An earlier analysis of a few hundred of the donors classified V segments as functional when productive rearrangements were above 56.7% and as segregating when the standard deviation between donors was above 5%. A statistical classification framework was built for diagnosing cytomegalovirus status from the catalog of TCR beta chain sequences. In a later analysis, V and J genes were assigned by comparing TCR nucleotide sequences against IMGT/GENE-DB human TR gene sequences. A later analysis assigned CDR3 sequences and most-parsimonious VDJ recombination scenarios with the TCRdist pipeline. In a later analysis, each TCR beta chain was defined by its CDR3 amino acid sequence together with its V-gene family, and reads without a unique V-gene family were excluded. As a way to deal with suspected cross-contamination and a sequencing artifact, a later analysis dropped more than 500 nucleotide sequences that were highly shared and had low generation probability. For each public chain, a later analysis derived a clonal expansion index from normalized ranks of inferred template counts within each repertoire. In a later analysis, generation probabilities were computed using a VDJ recombination model fitted to out-of-frame rearrangements, and the results were checked against IGoR. A later analysis scored TCR-TCR, TCR-HLA and TCR-CMV co-occurrence with hypergeometric tests, applying a repertoire-size bias correction to TCR pairs. A later analysis estimated false discovery rates by permuting HLA or CMV assignments 20 times. In a later analysis, co-occurring TCRs were grouped using DBSCAN, with TCRdist sequence similarity added in when clustering inside HLA-allele-positive subsets. Co-occurrence clustering excluded repertoires with fewer than 30,000 or more than 120,000 public chains, plus five with anomalous nucleotide sharing. As stored in TCRdb, this immuneACCESS dataset retains in-frame rearrangements with V and J assigned. A fraction of the clones does not appear; measured against another copy, unresolved V genes explain less than half of the discrepancy, and the remainder lacks a known reason. The V and J calls and the clone size are those of that table, but D and trimming were determined from the DNA. Across this sample there are 150,000 to 200,000 clones, with roughly two thirds seen only once. The ten most abundant clones make up roughly 3% of the sample.

Details on this clone: Its antigen remains unidentified. Base qualities are not at hand, and no much larger clone is one base apart.

The origin of this receptor is a woman in her 30s in good health and CMV-seronegative. Material: PBMCs.

In nucleotide form, the sequence is TGTGCCAGCTCCTACGACAGGGCGGGCACTGAAGCTTTCTTT. Its protein is CASSYDRAGTEAFF. This sequence uses TRBV11-2 and TRBJ1-1, with TRBD1 identical over 7 junction bases. The germline V gene sets CDR1 to SGHAT and CDR2 to FQNNGV. Including the terminal cysteine and phenylalanine, the CDR3 comprises 14 residues. Only CDR3 DNA remains: 42 bases, in frame from the first base. V loses 8 bases at its end and J loses 4 bases; junction bases beyond the gene matches: 10.